Each of the 29 T cell receptor beta chains below was sequenced from the same sample in a study of response to subunit inactivated influenza vaccine. TCRdb itself ran the RT-PCR reads through MiXCR, one entry per CDR3 protein. The sample lists approximately 500,000 distinct CDR3 sequences, 14% occurring once. Sequenced material: PBMCs from blood, taken 12 days after vaccination. Receptors originate from a man aged 45-65 years who received an inactivated influenza vaccine.

The chain couples TRBV20-1 to TRBJ2-1; 8 bases fit TRBD2. The CDR3 runs 17 residues. J lost 0 bases, V lost 3 bases, and 10 bases had no gene match. CDR1 and CDR2 from the germline V gene are DFQATT and SNEGSKA (reference sequence). The CDR3 DNA sequence: TGCAGTGCTAGTTTCCCGACTAGCGAATTCTCCTACAATGAGCAGTTCTTC. Translating it yields CSASFPTSEFSYNEQFF.

A single count supports this clonotype. The genes are TRBV7-9 and TRBJ1-1; no firm D call. CDR1 SEHNR and CDR2 FQNEAQ come from the germline V gene (reference sequence). The CDR3 length is 13 residues. Trimming pared 5 bases from V and 6 bases from J, leaving 13 bases between. The CDR3 DNA is TGTGCCAGCAGCAGCACGGGGATGGCTGAAGCTTTCTTT. Encoded protein: CASSSTGMAEAFF.

V and J are TRBV4-3 and TRBJ1-6; no clear D. V was trimmed by 2 bases and J by 8 bases, leaving 7 bases between them. This CDR3 spans 13 amino acids. CDR1 is LGHNA, CDR2 YSLEER, per germline. CDR3 nucleotides: TGCGCCAGCAGCCAAAGTGGGGATTCACCCCTCCACTTT. It codes for CASSQSGDSPLHF.

The chain recombines TRBV3-1 with TRBJ2-5, with 8 positions matching TRBD1. V dropped 4 bases and J dropped 9; count of bases not matched to a gene: 13. Germline V gene data show CDR1 as LGHDT and CDR2 as YNNKEL (reference sequence). There are 15 residues in the CDR3. The CDR3 spells CASSPDRDRPVSQYF. The CDR3 DNA reads as TGTGCCAGCAGCCCCGACCGGGACAGGCCGGTGTCCCAGTACTTC.

The V gene is TRBV7-2, the J gene TRBJ2-7, with TRBD2 matching 10 bases. The germline V gene has CDR1 SGHTA and CDR2 FQGNSA. This CDR3 spans 13 amino acids. V lost 5 bases and J lost 4; bases outside the gene matches: 2. CDR3 protein: CASSKLAGYEQYF. CDR3 in DNA: TGTGCCAGCAGCAAACTAGCGGGGTACGAGCAGTACTTC.

This clonotype was detected only a few times. This chain uses TRBV19 with TRBJ2-7; D not certain. This CDR3 is 11 amino acids long. Germline assignment: CDR1 LNHDA and CDR2 SQIVND (reference sequence). Trimming cost V 1 base and J 5 bases, with 3 bases left between them. The CDR3 reads CASSIGNEQYF. The CDR3 DNA is TGTGCCAGTAGTATAGGAAACGAGCAGTACTTC.

The rearrangement joins TRBV27 to TRBJ2-7; 10 bases line up with TRBD1. The CDR3 runs to 15 residues. Germline CDR1 reads MNHEY; CDR2 reads SMNVEV (reference sequence). V shed 6 bases and J 5 bases; nucleotides not matched to a gene: 10. This CDR3 is CASSLRDRGSHEQYF. As DNA, the CDR3 is TGTGCCAGCAGCCTCCGGGACAGGGGTTCCCACGAGCAGTACTTC.

The chain links TRBV29-1 to TRBJ2-7, with D possibly being TRBD1 (5 bases). Trimming removed 4 bases at V and 4 bases at J, with 8 bases between. In germline, CDR1 is SQVTM, CDR2 ANQGSEA. This CDR3 is 11 amino acids long. The CDR3 DNA sequence: TGCAGCGTTGGGACAAGTTACGAGCAGTACTTC. Its protein product is CSVGTSYEQYF.

CDR3 DNA: TGCGCCAGCAGCGTCAGGGGCACTGAAGCTTTCTTT. Its translation is CASSVRGTEAFF. This chain connects TRBV5-1 to TRBJ1-1; D may be TRBD1 (6 bases). Trimming took 4 bases from V and 4 from J, leaving 8 bases between them. This CDR3 comprises 12 residues. CDR1 and CDR2 (germline): SGHRS, YFSETQ.

In DNA form, the CDR3 reads TGTGCCAGCAGCCCACAGGGGGGGGGGAGCACGCAGTATTTT. Encoded protein: CASSPQGGGSTQYF. The rearrangement joins TRBV9 to TRBJ2-3; TRBD1 is a possible D gene (8 bases). The CDR3 is 14 amino acids. V was shortened by 4 bases and J by 9 bases, with 18 bases between the two germline ends. CDR1 and CDR2 (germline): SGDLS, YYNGEE.

CDR3 DNA: TGTGCTGTGGGATTCGGGAATGAGCAGTTCTTC. Encoded protein: CAVGFGNEQFF. This chain connects TRBV7-9 to TRBJ2-1, with D unresolved. Germline V gives CDR1 SEHNR, CDR2 FQNEAQ (reference sequence). This CDR3 comprises 11 residues.

This clonotype was recorded a few times. The chain couples TRBV3-1 to TRBJ1-3; 8 nucleotides line up with TRBD1. The CDR3 totals 18 residues. Germline V gene data show CDR1 as LGHDT and CDR2 as YNNKEL (reference sequence). The trim removed 1 base at V and 0 bases at J, leaving 8 bases unmatched. The CDR3 bases are TGTGCCAGCAGCCAAGCGACAGGGGACTATTCCTCTGGAAACACCATATATTTT. Its translation: CASSQATGDYSSGNTIYF.

This clonotype has a count of ten or more. This sequence joins TRBV28 and TRBJ2-1; tentatively, D is TRBD2 (5 bases). This CDR3 contains 15 residues. Germline CDR1 MDHEN, CDR2 SYDVKM. Between the trimmed V and J ends, which lost 5 bases and 0 bases, there was a span of 11 bases. This chain's CDR3 is CASSDGRDSYNEQFF. For the CDR3, the DNA is TGTGCCAGCAGTGACGGACGGGACTCCTACAATGAGCAGTTCTTC.

The chain carries TRBV10-3 and TRBJ2-7; unclear D gene. Germline CDR1 is ENHRY and CDR2 is SYGVKD. Between the trimmed V and J ends, which lost 2 bases and 2 bases, there was a span of 1 base. The CDR3 totals 11 residues. The CDR3 loop is CAISEPYEQYF. CDR3 DNA: TGTGCCATCAGTGAGCCCTACGAGCAGTACTTC.

This clonotype was recorded at least ten times. The chain recombines TRBV10-3 with TRBJ1-6, with D perhaps matching TRBD1 (6 bases). CDR1 ENHRY and CDR2 SYGVKD come from the germline V gene. The V end was cut by 6 bases, the J end by 6 bases, with 9 bases between. CDR3 length: 13 residues. The CDR3 bases are TGTGCCATCAGCTTGGACAGTAATTCACCCCTCCACTTT. Amino acids: CAISLDSNSPLHF.

A few counts support this clonotype. The chain has TRBV28 and TRBJ2-3, with 13 bases that match TRBD2. CDR3 length equals 18 residues. Germline V CDR1 and CDR2: MDHEN, SYDVKM. With 4 bases clipped from V and 1 base from J, the junction kept 8 bases outside the gene matches. CDR3 bases: TGTGCCAGCAGTTCGAGTGGACTAGCGGGAGTTGGCACAGATACGCAGTATTTT. Its protein product is CASSSSGLAGVGTDTQYF.

The chain joins TRBV5-1 to TRBJ2-1, with TRBD2 matching 8 bases. The trim removed 0 bases at V and 0 bases at J, leaving 17 bases unmatched. The germline gives CDR1 SGHRS, CDR2 YFSETQ. The CDR3 runs to 21 residues. In DNA form, the CDR3 reads TGCGCCAGCAGCTTGGTTCCCGGGGGTGGGAATAGCGGGGACTCCTACAATGAGCAGTTCTTC. This sequence encodes CASSLVPGGGNSGDSYNEQFF. Full variable domain (rest looked up from reference TRBV5-1 and TRBJ2-1): KAGVTQTPRYLIKTRGQQVTLSCSPISGHRSVSWYQQTPGQGLQFLFEYFSETQRNKGNFPGRFSGRQFSNSRSEMNVSTLELGDSALYLCASSLVPGGGNSGDSYNEQFFGPGTRLTVL.

This clonotype has more than one count but fewer than ten. The chain combines TRBV5-1 with TRBJ1-5; TRBD1 matches 7 bases. CDR1 SGHRS and CDR2 YFSETQ come from the germline V gene. The trim removed 1 base at V and 6 bases at J, leaving 4 bases unmatched. The CDR3 has 14 amino acids. The CDR3 nucleotides are TGCGCCAGCAGCTTGACAGGGGAGGGTCAGCCCCAGCATTTT. Translating gives CASSLTGEGQPQHF.

This clonotype occurred a few times. The chain links TRBV2 to TRBJ2-1; no firm D call. In germline, CDR1 is SNHLY, CDR2 FYNNEI. The CDR3 extends over 14 amino acids. V was clipped by 6 bases and J by 7 bases, with 16 bases between them. The CDR3 loop is CASSGPPDKNEQFF. The CDR3 bases are TGTGCCAGCAGCGGACCACCTGATAAGAATGAGCAGTTCTTC.

This clonotype was counted only a few times. This chain links TRBV20-1 with TRBJ2-1; no firm D call. The CDR3 spans 15 residues. CDR1 is DFQATT and CDR2 is SNEGSKA in the germline V gene (reference sequence). V shed 2 bases and J shed 3 bases, with 14 bases lying between them. The CDR3 protein is CSARSSMWSYNEQFF. The CDR3 nucleotides are TGCAGTGCTAGATCATCGATGTGGAGCTACAATGAGCAGTTCTTC.

This clonotype appeared a few times. The chain links TRBV9 to TRBJ2-5; TRBD2 agrees at 14 bases. V shed 3 bases, J shed 7 bases, and the junction held 11 bases outside the gene matches. Germline V CDR1 and CDR2: SGDLS, YYNGEE. This CDR3 contains 17 residues. The CDR3 nucleotides are TGTGCCAGCAGCGAGGGACTAGCGGGGGCTCGGGGGAGGACCCAGTACTTC. Protein product: CASSEGLAGARGRTQYF. Drawing the rest from reference TRBV9 and TRBJ2-5, the complete variable domain is DSGVTQTPKHLITATGQRVTLRCSPRSGDLSVYWYQQSLDQGLQFLIQYYNGEERAKGNILERFSAQQFPDLHSELNLSSLELGDSALYFCASSEGLAGARGRTQYFGPGTRLLVL.

The J gene is TRBJ2-5, the V gene TRBV25-1, with a weak D call TRBD2 (6 bases). The CDR3 has 13 residues. Per germline, CDR1 MGHDK and CDR2 SYGVNS. V was shortened by 1 base and J by 5 bases, with 8 bases between the two germline ends. For the CDR3, the DNA is TGTGCCAGCAGTGAATCTAGCGCCGAGACCCAGTACTTC. Residues: CASSESSAETQYF.

The rearrangement uses TRBV5-1 and TRBJ1-1, with D possibly matching TRBD1 (6 bases). Germline V lookup: CDR1 SGHRS, CDR2 YFSETQ. CDR3 length: 14 amino acids. Trimming removed 5 bases at V and 2 bases at J, with 13 bases between. The CDR3 DNA follows: TGCGCCAGCAGACAGGGCTATAGAAACACTGAAGCTTTCTTT. Residues: CASRQGYRNTEAFF.

J is TRBJ2-5 and V is TRBV15; the match to TRBD2 covers 7 bases. This CDR3 spans 14 amino acids. CDR1 and CDR2 (germline): LNHNV, YYDKDF (reference sequence). V shed 7 bases and J 1 base; nucleotides not matched to a gene: 6. Here the CDR3 DNA reads TGTGCCACCACCAAGGGAGGGATCCAAGAGACCCAGTACTTC. This translates into CATTKGGIQETQYF.

This clonotype was recorded at least ten times. This chain joins TRBV3-1 and TRBJ2-5, with 14 bases matching TRBD2. From germline, CDR1 is LGHDT and CDR2 YNNKEL (reference sequence). Trimming cost V 8 bases and J 7 bases; bases outside gene matches: 6. The CDR3 is 14 residues long. CDR3: CASGTSGGSRTQYF. The CDR3 bases are TGTGCCAGCGGGACTAGCGGGGGTTCAAGGACCCAGTACTTC.

This clonotype was detected a few times. This chain connects TRBV7-9 to TRBJ1-1; a possible D gene is TRBD1 (5 bases). Germline CDR1 SEHNR, CDR2 FQNEAQ (reference sequence). CDR3 length: 14 residues. Between the trimmed V and J ends, which lost 1 base and 5 bases, there was a span of 11 bases. The CDR3 loop is CASSLGGDWTEAFF. The CDR3 coding sequence is TGTGCCAGCAGCTTAGGAGGGGATTGGACTGAAGCTTTCTTT.

This clonotype was seen only a few times. The V gene is TRBV14, the J gene TRBJ1-1; a possible D gene is TRBD1 (6 bases). V gave up 6 bases and J gave up 4 bases, with 15 bases separating them. The CDR3 is 14 amino acids. CDR1 is SGHDN and CDR2 is FVKESK in the germline V gene. As DNA, the CDR3 is TGTGCCAGCAGGCCCCGGGGGCTGAGCACTGAAGCTTTCTTT. It specifies CASRPRGLSTEAFF.

In its sample, this clonotype was seen many times. This chain links TRBV6-5 with TRBJ1-2; D unclear. The CDR3 totals 17 residues. The V end was cut by 4 bases, the J end by 4 bases, with 22 bases between. Looked up from germline, CDR1 is MNHEY and CDR2 is SVGAGI. Here the CDR3 DNA reads TGTGCCAGCAGTTCAATTAGAATTGACATGCAAGCCTATGGCTACACCTTC. Amino acids: CASSSIRIDMQAYGYTF.

With regard to this clonotype: One junction end does not reproduce the germline sequence, and a read error may be involved. This chain joins TRBV12-3 or TRBV12-4 and TRBJ2-7; possible D gene TRBD1, 6 bases. The CDR3 is 15 amino acids. CDR3 coding DNA: TGTGCCAGCAGGGTTGGGGGCAGGGGATCCTACGATCAGTACTTC. Amino acids: CASRVGGRGSYDQYF.